This T cell receptor beta chain derives from a study of blood T cell repertoires in COVID-19. Across the study: COVID-19 samples from acute and convalescent phases originated in the United States, Italy and Spain.

Per the original data handling: Amplification from reference gene primers served as the basis for estimated nucleated cell counts. Assay used: immunoSEQ multiplex PCR; TCRdb lists only in-frame clones, some missing. V and J calls and clone size come straight from that table; D and trimming were deduced from the DNA. The sample includes approximately 190,000 clones, 75% to 90% of them seen just once. V was trimmed by 6 bases and J by 7 bases, leaving 16 bases between them. The CDR3 loop spans 14 amino acids. Germline V gene sequence: CDR1 LNHNV, CDR2 YYDKDF (reference sequence). The sequenced sample was peripheral blood. This TCR was sampled from a man aged 60-69 years with acute or convalescent COVID-19. The chain combines TRBV15 with TRBJ2-1; TRBD2 is a possible D gene (5 bases). The CDR3 spells CATSRREFGNEQFF. DNA of the CDR3: TGTGCCACCAGTCGAAGGGAGTTCGGAAATGAGCAGTTCTTC. Together with reference TRBV15 and TRBJ2-1, the CDR3 gives the full variable domain: DAMVIQNPRYQVTQFGKPVTLSCSQTLNHNVMYWYQQKSSQAPKLLFHYYDKDFNNEADTPDNFQSRRPNTSFCFLDIRSPGLGDTAMYLCATSRREFGNEQFFGPGTRLTVL.